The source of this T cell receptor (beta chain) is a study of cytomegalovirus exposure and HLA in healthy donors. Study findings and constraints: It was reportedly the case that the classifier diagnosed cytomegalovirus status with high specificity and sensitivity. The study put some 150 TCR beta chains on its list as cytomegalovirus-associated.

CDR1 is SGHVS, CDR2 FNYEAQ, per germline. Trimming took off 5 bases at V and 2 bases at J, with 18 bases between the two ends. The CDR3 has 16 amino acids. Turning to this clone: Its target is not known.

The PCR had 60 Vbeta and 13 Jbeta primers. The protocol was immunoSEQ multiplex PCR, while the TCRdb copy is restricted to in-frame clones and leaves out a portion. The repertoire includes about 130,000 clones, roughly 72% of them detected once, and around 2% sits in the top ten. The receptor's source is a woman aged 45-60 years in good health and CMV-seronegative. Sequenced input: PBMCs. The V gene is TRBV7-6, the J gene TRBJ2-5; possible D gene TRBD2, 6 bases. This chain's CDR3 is CASSPLSGARQETQYF. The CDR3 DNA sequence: TGTGCCAGCAGCCCCCTCTCGGGAGCCCGGCAAGAGACCCAGTACTTC.